This passage covers 14 T cell receptor beta chains from one sample sequenced in a study of blood T cell repertoires in COVID-19. Sequencing used immunoSEQ multiplex PCR; TCRdb keeps in-frame clones, though not all of them. The repertoire holds about 100,000 clones, with approximately 84% as singletons. Material for sequencing was peripheral blood. The receptors were sampled from a man in his forties with active or convalescent COVID-19.

With respect to this clone: One end of the junction is discordant with germline, which a read error may explain. The chain is built from TRBV6-1 and TRBJ1-6, with TRBD1 identical over 7 bases. CDR3 size: 14 residues. Germline V gene lookup returns CDR1 MNHNS and CDR2 SASEGT. The CDR3 protein is CASREGGETSPLHF. CDR3 sequence (DNA): TGTGCCAGCAGGGAAGGGGGCGAAACTTCACCCCTCCACTTT.

The gene calls are TRBV27 and TRBJ1-5; 10 positions match TRBD1. Germline CDR1 and CDR2: MNHEY and SMNVEV (reference sequence). The junction had 4 bases not matched to a gene; V was cut back by 2 bases and J by 9 bases. This CDR3 is 14 amino acids long. CDR3 sequence (DNA): TGTGCCAGCAGTTTAGGGGGACAGGGGATGCCCCAGCATTTT. Translated, it gives CASSLGGQGMPQHF.

The chain is built from TRBV5-1 and TRBJ2-1; 8 bases map to TRBD2. Germline CDR1 SGHRS, CDR2 YFSETQ. The CDR3 is made up of 17 amino acids. After removal of 2 bases from V and 0 bases from J, the junction contained 7 bases not matched to a gene. The CDR3 here is CASSLGAGTSSYNEQFF. The CDR3 DNA reads TGCGCCAGCAGCTTAGGGGCGGGGACTAGCTCCTACAATGAGCAGTTCTTC.

V is TRBV7-2 and J is TRBJ2-7; D possibly corresponds to TRBD2 (5 bases). Germline V lookup: CDR1 SGHTA, CDR2 FQGNSA. V lost 4 bases to trimming and J lost 0 bases, with 19 bases between them. The CDR3 consists of 17 residues. The CDR3 DNA follows: TGTGCCAGCAGCTCCTACCGGCCAAGGAGCGGCTCCTACGAGCAGTACTTC. This encodes CASSSYRPRSGSYEQYF.

The chain employs TRBV27 and TRBJ2-3, with 9 bases matching TRBD1. Losses at the gene ends were 4 bases for V and 3 bases for J; bases not matched to a gene: 2. CDR1 and CDR2 from the germline V gene are MNHEY and SMNVEV (reference sequence). This CDR3 is built from 14 residues. The CDR3 is CASSSDRGTDTQYF. For the CDR3, the DNA is TGTGCCAGCAGTTCGGACAGGGGTACAGATACGCAGTATTTT.

The chain has TRBV7-2 and TRBJ2-6; possible D gene TRBD1, 5 bases. V lost 5 bases, J lost 0 bases, and 17 bases lay in between. CDR3 length: 18 amino acids. The V gene's germline CDR1 is SGHTA and CDR2 FQGNSA. CDR3 in amino acids: CASSPPTRQISGANVLTF. CDR3 nucleotide sequence: TGTGCCAGCAGCCCCCCCACGCGACAGATCTCTGGGGCCAACGTCCTGACTTTC.

This chain links TRBV19 with TRBJ2-1; TRBD2 matches 8 bases. This CDR3 contains 14 residues. The V and J ends lost 11 bases and 8 bases, in that order; junction bases with no gene match: 14. Germline V lookup: CDR1 LNHDA, CDR2 SQIVND (reference sequence). CDR3 residues: CACTSGTSRYEQFF. Here the CDR3 DNA reads TGTGCCTGCACATCCGGGACTAGTAGGTATGAGCAGTTCTTC.

V gene TRBV6-4 combines with J gene TRBJ2-3; 8 nucleotides align to TRBD1. This CDR3 has 15 amino acids. V lost 6 bases, J lost 2 bases, and 7 bases stayed unmatched. In germline, CDR1 is MRHNA, CDR2 SNTAGT. CDR3 nucleotides: TGTGCCAGCAGCGCTGCGGACAGGGACACAGATACGCAGTATTTT. Translating it yields CASSAADRDTDTQYF.

This chain links TRBV7-9 with TRBJ2-2, with D maybe TRBD2 (6 bases). The V and J ends lost 4 bases and 2 bases respectively, with 17 bases between them. Per germline, CDR1 SEHNR and CDR2 FQNEAQ (reference sequence). The CDR3 consists of 17 residues. The chain's CDR3 is CASSSLLGGLNTGELFF. The CDR3 coding sequence is TGTGCCAGCAGCTCCCTTCTGGGGGGTCTAAACACCGGGGAGCTGTTTTTT.

The chain combines TRBV6-2 or TRBV6-3 with TRBJ2-1; 7 bases are shared with TRBD1. The CDR3 extends over 15 amino acids. Germline V gene data show CDR1 as MNHEY and CDR2 as SVGEGT. Trimming at V came to 4 bases and at J to 0 bases, leaving 3 bases not matched to a gene. Here the CDR3 reads CASSSGTVSYNEQFF. The CDR3, as DNA: TGTGCCAGCAGTTCCGGGACAGTCTCCTACAATGAGCAGTTCTTC.

The genes are TRBV6-2 or TRBV6-3 and TRBJ2-5; D ambiguous. Deletions cut 5 bases from V and 5 bases from J, with 9 bases between. Per the germline V gene, CDR1 is MNHEY and CDR2 is SVGEGT. The CDR3 sequence is 12 residues long. The CDR3 region is CASSLRPETQYF. CDR3 nucleotides: TGTGCCAGCAGTCTCAGGCCTGAGACCCAGTACTTC.

The rearrangement uses TRBV7-2 and TRBJ2-5; TRBD2 agrees at 9 bases. The CDR3 contains 15 residues. Losses at the gene ends were 4 bases for V and 5 bases for J; bases not matched to a gene: 8. Germline loops: CDR1 SGHTA, CDR2 FQGNSA. CDR3 sequence: CASSSGLAWGETQYF. For the CDR3, the DNA is TGTGCCAGCAGCTCGGGACTAGCATGGGGGGAGACCCAGTACTTC. Variable domain in full (rest from reference TRBV7-2 and TRBJ2-5): GAGVSQSPSNKVTEKGKDVELRCDPISGHTALYWYRQSLGQGLEFLIYFQGNSAPDKSGLPSDRFSAERTGGSVSTLTIQRTQQEDSAVYLCASSSGLAWGETQYFGPGTRLLVL.

The J gene is TRBJ1-1, the V gene TRBV6-6; 7 nucleotides agree with TRBD1. Germline CDR1 and CDR2: MNHNY and SVGAGI (reference sequence). CDR3 length: 15 residues. Trimming cost V 6 bases and J 0 bases; bases outside gene matches: 7. CDR3 sequence: CASRKQGQLNTEAFF. In DNA form, the CDR3 reads TGTGCCAGCAGGAAACAGGGACAGTTGAACACTGAAGCTTTCTTT.

The chain recombines TRBV2 with TRBJ1-5; D call uncertain. The CDR3 is 14 amino acids. V was pared by 3 bases and J by 1 base, with 7 bases between. Germline loops: CDR1 SNHLY, CDR2 FYNNEI. The CDR3 sequence is CASSDLYSNQPQHF. CDR3 nucleotide sequence: TGTGCCAGCAGTGACCTATACAGCAATCAGCCCCAGCATTTT. Full variable domain (missing parts from reference TRBV2 and TRBJ1-5): EPEVTQTPSHQVTQMGQEVILRCVPISNHLYFYWYRQILGQKVEFLVSFYNNEISEKSEIFDDQFSVERPDGSNFTLKIRSTKLEDSAMYFCASSDLYSNQPQHFGDGTRLSIL.